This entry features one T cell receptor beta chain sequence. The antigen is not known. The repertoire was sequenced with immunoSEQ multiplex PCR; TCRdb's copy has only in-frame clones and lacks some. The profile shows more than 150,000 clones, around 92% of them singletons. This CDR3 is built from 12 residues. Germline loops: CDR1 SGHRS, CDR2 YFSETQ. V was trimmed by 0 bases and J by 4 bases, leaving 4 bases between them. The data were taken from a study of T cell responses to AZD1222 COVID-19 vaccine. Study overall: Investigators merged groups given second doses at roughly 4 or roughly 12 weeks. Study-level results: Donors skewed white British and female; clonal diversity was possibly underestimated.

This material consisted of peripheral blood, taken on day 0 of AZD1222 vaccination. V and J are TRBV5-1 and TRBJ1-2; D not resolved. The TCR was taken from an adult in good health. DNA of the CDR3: TGCGCCAGCAGCTTGGCCACCTATGGCTACACCTTC. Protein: CASSLATYGYTF. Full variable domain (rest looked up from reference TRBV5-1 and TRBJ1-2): KAGVTQTPRYLIKTRGQQVTLSCSPISGHRSVSWYQQTPGQGLQFLFEYFSETQRNKGNFPGRFSGRQFSNSRSEMNVSTLELGDSALYLCASSLATYGYTFGSGTRLTVV.